Below are 6 T cell receptor beta chains sequenced from a single sample in a study of CDR3 diversity in severe acne. TCRdb fed the PCR reads into MiXCR, producing one record per CDR3 protein. The sample yields 89,000 or so distinct CDR3 sequences, approximately 52% seen once. The sample comprised blood. The receptors shown here come from a male donor in good health, serving as a control.

This clonotype came up many times. The chain couples TRBV6-5 to TRBJ1-2, with D uncertain. V was pared by 6 bases and J by 6 bases, with 23 bases between. CDR1 and CDR2 from the germline V gene are MNHEY and SVGAGI. The CDR3 contains 16 residues. CDR3 amino acids: CASSPPLREGWDGYTF. The CDR3 region has the DNA TGTGCCAGCAGCCCACCCCTAAGGGAGGGCTGGGATGGCTACACCTTC.

V is TRBV12-5 and J is TRBJ1-5; D call uncertain. V was clipped by 1 base and J by 0 bases, with 16 bases between them. The CDR3 is made up of 18 amino acids. Germline assignment: CDR1 LGHNT and CDR2 FRNRAP. CDR3 coding DNA: TGTGCTAGTGGTTTGGAAGTTAGATCCGATTATAGCAATCAGCCCCAGCATTTT. This sequence encodes CASGLEVRSDYSNQPQHF. Full variable domain (missing parts from reference TRBV12-5 and TRBJ1-5): DARVTQTPRHKVTEMGQEVTMRCQPILGHNTVFWYRQTMMQGLELLAYFRNRAPLDDSGMPKDRFSAEMPDATLATLKIQPSEPRDSAVYFCASGLEVRSDYSNQPQHFGDGTRLSIL.

The J gene is TRBJ2-3, the V gene TRBV20-1; 13 bases agree with TRBD2. This CDR3 comprises 16 residues. The V and J ends lost 3 bases and 4 bases, in that order; junction bases with no gene match: 7. Germline-derived CDR1 and CDR2 are DFQATT and SNEGSKA (reference sequence). The CDR3 DNA follows: TGCAGTGCTAGCTTAGGACTAGCGGGGGTAGCAGATACGCAGTATTTT. It yields the protein CSASLGLAGVADTQYF.

The genes are TRBV2 and TRBJ2-7, with D possibly matching TRBD2 (6 bases). The J call could be wrong; TRBJ2-1 is a better fit for the DNA end. CDR3 length: 12 residues. Per germline, CDR1 SNHLY and CDR2 FYNNEI. CDR3 nucleotide sequence: TGTGCCAGCAGCAGACTAGTCGGCGAGCAGTTCTTC. Translated: CASSRLVGEQFF.

This clonotype showed up just a few times. A read error is possible here, since a much larger clone lies one base away. This sequence joins TRBV5-5 and TRBJ2-2; 7 bases are shared with TRBD2. The CDR3 has 15 residues. Germline V gene data show CDR1 as SGHKS and CDR2 as YYEKEE (reference sequence). V dropped 4 bases and J dropped 1; count of bases not matched to a gene: 4. The CDR3 DNA reads as TGTGCCAGCAGCCTCGGGGGGTGGAACACCGGGGAGCTGTTTTTT. The encoded protein is CASSLGGWNTGELFF.

The rearrangement links TRBV5-1 to TRBJ1-2; 7 positions agree with TRBD1. CDR1 SGHRS and CDR2 YFSETQ come from the germline V gene. This CDR3 contains 15 residues. J lost 8 bases, V lost 4 bases, and 14 bases had no gene match. CDR3 DNA: TGCGCCAGCAGCGTTCGCAGGGGGACCGGGGAAGGCTACACCTTC. Protein: CASSVRRGTGEGYTF.